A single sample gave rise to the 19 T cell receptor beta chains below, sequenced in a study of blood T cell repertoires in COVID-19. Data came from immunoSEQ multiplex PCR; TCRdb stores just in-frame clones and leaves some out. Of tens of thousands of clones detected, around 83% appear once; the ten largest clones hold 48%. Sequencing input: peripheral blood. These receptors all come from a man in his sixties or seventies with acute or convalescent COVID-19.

In DNA form, the CDR3 reads TGTGCCAGCAGTCTAGCGGGGAATACCTACGAGCAGTACTTC. Its translation: CASSLAGNTYEQYF. The chain combines TRBV6-2 or TRBV6-3 with TRBJ2-7; 9 nucleotides align to TRBD2. CDR3 length: 14 residues. Per the germline V gene, CDR1 is MNHEY and CDR2 is SVGEGT. V was clipped by 5 bases and J by 2 bases; unmatched bases: 4.

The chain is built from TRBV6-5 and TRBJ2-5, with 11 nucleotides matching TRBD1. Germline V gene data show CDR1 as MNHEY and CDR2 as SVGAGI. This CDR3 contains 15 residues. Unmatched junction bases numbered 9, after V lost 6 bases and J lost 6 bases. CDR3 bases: TGTGCCAGCAGCCGAGGACAGGGGGCTGTGAAGACCCAGTACTTC. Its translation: CASSRGQGAVKTQYF.

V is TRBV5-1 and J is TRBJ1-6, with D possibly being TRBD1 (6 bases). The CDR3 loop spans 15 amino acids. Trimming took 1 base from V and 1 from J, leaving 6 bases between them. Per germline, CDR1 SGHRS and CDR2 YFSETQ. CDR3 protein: CASSLQGSYNSPLHF. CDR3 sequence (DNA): TGCGCCAGCAGCTTGCAGGGGTCCTATAATTCACCCCTCCACTTT.

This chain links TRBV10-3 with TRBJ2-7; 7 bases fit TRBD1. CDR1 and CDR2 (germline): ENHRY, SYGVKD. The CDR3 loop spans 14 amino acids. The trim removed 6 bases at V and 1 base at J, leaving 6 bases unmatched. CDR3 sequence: CAIRGTATSYEQYF. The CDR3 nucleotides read TGTGCCATCAGGGGGACAGCCACATCCTACGAGCAGTACTTC.

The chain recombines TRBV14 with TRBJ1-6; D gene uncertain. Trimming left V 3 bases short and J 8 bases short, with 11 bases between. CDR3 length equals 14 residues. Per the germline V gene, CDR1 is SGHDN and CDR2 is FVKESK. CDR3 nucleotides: TGTGCCAGCAGCCAGGAGGACGGATATTCACCCCTCCACTTT. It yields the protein CASSQEDGYSPLHF.

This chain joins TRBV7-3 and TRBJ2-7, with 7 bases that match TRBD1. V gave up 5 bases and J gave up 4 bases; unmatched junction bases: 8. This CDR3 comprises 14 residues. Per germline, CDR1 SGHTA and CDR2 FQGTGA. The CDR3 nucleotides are TGTGCCAGCAGCCCCCAAGGGACAGATTACGAGCAGTACTTC. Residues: CASSPQGTDYEQYF.

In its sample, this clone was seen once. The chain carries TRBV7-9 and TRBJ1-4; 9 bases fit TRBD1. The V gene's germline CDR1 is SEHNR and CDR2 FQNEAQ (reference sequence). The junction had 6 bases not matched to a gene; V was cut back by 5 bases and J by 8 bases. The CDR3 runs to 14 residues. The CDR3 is CASSRDREDEKLFF. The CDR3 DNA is TGTGCCAGCAGCCGGGACAGGGAGGACGAAAAACTGTTTTTT.

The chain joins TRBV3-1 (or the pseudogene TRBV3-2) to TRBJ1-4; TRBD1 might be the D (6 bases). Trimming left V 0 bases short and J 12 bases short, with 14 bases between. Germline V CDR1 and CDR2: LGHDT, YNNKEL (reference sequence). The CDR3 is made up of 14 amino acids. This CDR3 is CASSQDLGPGELFF. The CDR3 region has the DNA TGTGCCAGCAGCCAAGATTTGGGTCCAGGGGAACTGTTTTTT.

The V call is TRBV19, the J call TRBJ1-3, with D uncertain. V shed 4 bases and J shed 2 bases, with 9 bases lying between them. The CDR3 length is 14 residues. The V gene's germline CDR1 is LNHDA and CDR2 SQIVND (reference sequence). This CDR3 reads CASSREDPGNTIYF. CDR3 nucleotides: TGTGCCAGTAGTAGGGAGGATCCTGGAAACACCATATATTTT.

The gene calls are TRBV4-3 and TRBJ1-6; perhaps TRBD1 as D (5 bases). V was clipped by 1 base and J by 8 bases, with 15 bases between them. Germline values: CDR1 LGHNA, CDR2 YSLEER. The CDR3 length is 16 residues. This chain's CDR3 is CASSQVRGSADSPLHF. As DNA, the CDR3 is TGCGCCAGCAGCCAAGTTAGGGGTTCGGCCGATTCACCCCTCCACTTT.

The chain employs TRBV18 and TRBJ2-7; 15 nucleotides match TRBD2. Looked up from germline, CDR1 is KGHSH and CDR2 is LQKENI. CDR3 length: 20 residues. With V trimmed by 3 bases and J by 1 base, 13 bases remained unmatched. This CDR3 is CASSPSLPGLAGGPSYEQYF. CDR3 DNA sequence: TGTGCCAGCTCACCGTCTCTACCGGGACTAGCGGGGGGTCCTTCCTACGAGCAGTACTTC.

Here the CDR3 DNA reads TGCGCCAGCAGGTCACAAGAGACCCAGTACTTC. Its translation: CASRSQETQYF. The chain couples TRBV5-1 to TRBJ2-5; D unclear. The CDR3 covers 11 residues. Germline assignment: CDR1 SGHRS and CDR2 YFSETQ. V lost 5 bases and J 2 bases, leaving 4 bases between the germline ends.

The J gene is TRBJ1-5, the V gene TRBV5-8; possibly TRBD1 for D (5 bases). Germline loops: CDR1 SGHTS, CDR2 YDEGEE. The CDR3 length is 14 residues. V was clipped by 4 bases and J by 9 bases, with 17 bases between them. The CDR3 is CASSPGGGAMPQHF. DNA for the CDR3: TGTGCCAGCAGCCCGGGCGGAGGGGCCATGCCCCAGCATTTT.

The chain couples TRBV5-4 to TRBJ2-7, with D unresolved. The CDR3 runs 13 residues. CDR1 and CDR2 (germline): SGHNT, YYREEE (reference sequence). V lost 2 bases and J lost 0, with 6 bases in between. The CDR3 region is CASSLQFSYEQYF. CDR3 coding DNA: TGTGCCAGCAGCTTACAGTTCTCCTACGAGCAGTACTTC.

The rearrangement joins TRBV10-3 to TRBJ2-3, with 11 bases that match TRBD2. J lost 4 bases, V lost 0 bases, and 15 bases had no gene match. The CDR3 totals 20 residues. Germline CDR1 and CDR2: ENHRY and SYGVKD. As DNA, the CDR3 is TGTGCCATCAGTGAGTCCCTCCTAGCGGGAGGCCCGTTGATGCCAGATACGCAGTATTTT. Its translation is CAISESLLAGGPLMPDTQYF.

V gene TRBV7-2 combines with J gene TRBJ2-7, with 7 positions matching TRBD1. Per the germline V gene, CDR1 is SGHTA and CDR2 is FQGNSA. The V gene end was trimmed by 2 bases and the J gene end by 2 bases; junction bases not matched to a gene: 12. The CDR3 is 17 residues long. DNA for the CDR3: TGTGCCAGCAGCTTAATAAGGAGCTGGACAGGACCCTACGAGCAGTACTTC. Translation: CASSLIRSWTGPYEQYF.

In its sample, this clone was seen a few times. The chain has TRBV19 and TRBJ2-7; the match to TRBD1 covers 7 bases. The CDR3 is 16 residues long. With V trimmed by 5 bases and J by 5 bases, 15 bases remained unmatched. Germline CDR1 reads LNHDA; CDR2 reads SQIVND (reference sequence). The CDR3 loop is CASSVSYRGRPHEQYF. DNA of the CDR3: TGTGCCAGTAGTGTTTCCTACAGGGGACGCCCCCACGAGCAGTACTTC.

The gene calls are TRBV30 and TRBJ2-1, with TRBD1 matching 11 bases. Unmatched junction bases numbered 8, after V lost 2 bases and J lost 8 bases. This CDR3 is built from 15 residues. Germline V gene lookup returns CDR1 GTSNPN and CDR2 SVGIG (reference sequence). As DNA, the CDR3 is TGTGCCTGGAGTCTGGGGGGACAGGGGGACGATGAGCAGTTCTTC. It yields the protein CAWSLGGQGDDEQFF.

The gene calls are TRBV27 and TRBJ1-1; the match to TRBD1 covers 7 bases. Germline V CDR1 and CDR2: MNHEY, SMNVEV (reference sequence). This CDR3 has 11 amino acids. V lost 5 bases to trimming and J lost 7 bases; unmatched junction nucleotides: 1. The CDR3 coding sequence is TGTGCCAGCAGTAGGGACAGTGAAGCTTTCTTT. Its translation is CASSRDSEAFF.